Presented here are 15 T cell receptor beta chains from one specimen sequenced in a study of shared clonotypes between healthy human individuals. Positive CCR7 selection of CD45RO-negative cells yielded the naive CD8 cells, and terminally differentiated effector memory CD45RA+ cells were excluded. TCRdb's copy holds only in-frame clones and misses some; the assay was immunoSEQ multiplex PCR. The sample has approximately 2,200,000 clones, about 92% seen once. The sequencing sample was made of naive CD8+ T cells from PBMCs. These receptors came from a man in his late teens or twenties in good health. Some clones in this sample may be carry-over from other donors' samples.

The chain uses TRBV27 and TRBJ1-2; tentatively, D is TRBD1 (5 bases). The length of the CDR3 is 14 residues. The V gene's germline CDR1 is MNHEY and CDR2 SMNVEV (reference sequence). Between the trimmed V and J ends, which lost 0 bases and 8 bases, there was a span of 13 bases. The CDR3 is CASSLSAGRLGYTF. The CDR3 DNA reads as TGTGCCAGCAGTTTATCGGCAGGGCGATTAGGCTACACCTTC.

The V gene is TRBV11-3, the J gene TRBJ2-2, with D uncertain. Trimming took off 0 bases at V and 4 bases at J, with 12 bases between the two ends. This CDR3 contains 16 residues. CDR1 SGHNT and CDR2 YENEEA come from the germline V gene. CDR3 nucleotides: TGTGCCAGCAGCTTAGATATGGGCTATCGCACCGGGGAGCTGTTTTTT. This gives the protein CASSLDMGYRTGELFF.

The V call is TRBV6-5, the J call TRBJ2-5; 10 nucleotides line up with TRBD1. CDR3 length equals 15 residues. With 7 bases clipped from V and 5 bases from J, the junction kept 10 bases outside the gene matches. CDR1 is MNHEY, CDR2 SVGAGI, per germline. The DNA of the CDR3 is TGTGCCAGCAAAGTCGGACAGGGGGTGGCCGAGACCCAGTACTTC. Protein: CASKVGQGVAETQYF.

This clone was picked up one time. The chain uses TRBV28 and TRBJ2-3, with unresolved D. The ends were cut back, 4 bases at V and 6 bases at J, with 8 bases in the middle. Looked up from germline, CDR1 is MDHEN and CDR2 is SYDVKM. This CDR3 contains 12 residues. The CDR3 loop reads CASSYGWDTQYF. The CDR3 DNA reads TGTGCCAGCAGTTACGGTTGGGATACGCAGTATTTT.

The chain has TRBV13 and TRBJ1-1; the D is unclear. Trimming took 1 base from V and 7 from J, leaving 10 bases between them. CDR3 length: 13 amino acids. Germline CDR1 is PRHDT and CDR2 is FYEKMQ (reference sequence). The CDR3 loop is CASSLEVGIEAFF. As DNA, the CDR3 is TGTGCCAGCAGCTTAGAGGTCGGAATTGAAGCTTTCTTT.

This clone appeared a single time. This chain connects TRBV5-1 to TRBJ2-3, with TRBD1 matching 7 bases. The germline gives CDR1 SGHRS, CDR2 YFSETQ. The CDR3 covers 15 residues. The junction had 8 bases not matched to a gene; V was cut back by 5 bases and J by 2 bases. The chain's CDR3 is CASSSTGAYTDTQYF. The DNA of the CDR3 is TGCGCCAGCAGTTCCACAGGGGCTTACACAGATACGCAGTATTTT.

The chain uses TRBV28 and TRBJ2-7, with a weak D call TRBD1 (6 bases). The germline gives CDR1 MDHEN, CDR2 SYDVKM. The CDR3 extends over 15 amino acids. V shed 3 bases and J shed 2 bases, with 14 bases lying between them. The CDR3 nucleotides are TGTGCCAGCAGTTTTCAGGGGTCACTCACCTACGAGCAGTACTTC. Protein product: CASSFQGSLTYEQYF.

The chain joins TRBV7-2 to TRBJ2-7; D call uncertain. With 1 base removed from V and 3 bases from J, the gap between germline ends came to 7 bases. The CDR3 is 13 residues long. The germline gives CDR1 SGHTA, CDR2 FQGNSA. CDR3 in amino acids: CASSLEPHYEQYF. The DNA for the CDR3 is TGTGCCAGCAGCTTAGAGCCCCACTACGAGCAGTACTTC.

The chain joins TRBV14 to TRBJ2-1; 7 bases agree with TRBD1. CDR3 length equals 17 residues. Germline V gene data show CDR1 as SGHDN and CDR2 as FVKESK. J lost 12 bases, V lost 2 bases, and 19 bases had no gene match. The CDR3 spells CASSQRGDRDSILRQFF. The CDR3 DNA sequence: TGTGCCAGCAGCCAAAGAGGTGACCGGGACAGTATTTTGAGGCAGTTCTTC.

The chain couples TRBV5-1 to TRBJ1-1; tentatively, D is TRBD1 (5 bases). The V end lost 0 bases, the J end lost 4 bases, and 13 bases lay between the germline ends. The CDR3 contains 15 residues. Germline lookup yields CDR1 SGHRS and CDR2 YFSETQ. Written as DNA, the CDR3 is TGCGCCAGCAGCTTGGCTAGGGGTAAGGTCACTGAAGCTTTCTTT. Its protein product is CASSLARGKVTEAFF.

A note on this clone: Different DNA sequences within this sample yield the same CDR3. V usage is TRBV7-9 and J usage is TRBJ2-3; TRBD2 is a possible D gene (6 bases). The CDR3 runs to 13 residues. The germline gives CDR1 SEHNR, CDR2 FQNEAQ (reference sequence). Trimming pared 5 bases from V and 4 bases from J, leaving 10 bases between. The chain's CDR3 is CASSPGSSDTQYF. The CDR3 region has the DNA TGTGCCAGCAGCCCCGGGAGCTCAGATACGCAGTATTTT.

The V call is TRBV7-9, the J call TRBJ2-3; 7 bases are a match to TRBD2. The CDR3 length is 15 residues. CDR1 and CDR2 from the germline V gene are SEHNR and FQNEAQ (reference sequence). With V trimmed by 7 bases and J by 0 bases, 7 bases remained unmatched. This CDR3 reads CASTLISGSTDTQYF. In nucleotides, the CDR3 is TGTGCCAGCACCCTCATTAGCGGGAGCACAGATACGCAGTATTTT.

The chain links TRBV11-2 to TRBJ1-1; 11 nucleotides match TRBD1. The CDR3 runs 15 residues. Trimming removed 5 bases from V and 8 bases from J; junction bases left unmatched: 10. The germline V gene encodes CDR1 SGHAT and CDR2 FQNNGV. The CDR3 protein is CASSQYRTGGSEAFF. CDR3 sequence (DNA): TGTGCCAGCAGCCAATACCGGACAGGGGGCTCAGAAGCTTTCTTT.

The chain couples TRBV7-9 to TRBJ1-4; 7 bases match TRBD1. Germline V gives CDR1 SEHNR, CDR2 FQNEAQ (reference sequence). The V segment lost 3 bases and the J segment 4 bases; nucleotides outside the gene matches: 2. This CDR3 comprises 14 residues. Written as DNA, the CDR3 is TGTGCCAGCAGCTTGTGGGACAGTAATGAAAAACTGTTTTTT. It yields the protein CASSLWDSNEKLFF.

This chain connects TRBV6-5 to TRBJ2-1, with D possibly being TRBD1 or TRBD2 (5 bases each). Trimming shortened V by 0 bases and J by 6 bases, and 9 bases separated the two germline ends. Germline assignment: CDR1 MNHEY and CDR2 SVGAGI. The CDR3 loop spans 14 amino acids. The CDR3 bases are TGTGCCAGCAGTTACTCTGAGGGGATCAATGAGCAGTTCTTC. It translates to CASSYSEGINEQFF.